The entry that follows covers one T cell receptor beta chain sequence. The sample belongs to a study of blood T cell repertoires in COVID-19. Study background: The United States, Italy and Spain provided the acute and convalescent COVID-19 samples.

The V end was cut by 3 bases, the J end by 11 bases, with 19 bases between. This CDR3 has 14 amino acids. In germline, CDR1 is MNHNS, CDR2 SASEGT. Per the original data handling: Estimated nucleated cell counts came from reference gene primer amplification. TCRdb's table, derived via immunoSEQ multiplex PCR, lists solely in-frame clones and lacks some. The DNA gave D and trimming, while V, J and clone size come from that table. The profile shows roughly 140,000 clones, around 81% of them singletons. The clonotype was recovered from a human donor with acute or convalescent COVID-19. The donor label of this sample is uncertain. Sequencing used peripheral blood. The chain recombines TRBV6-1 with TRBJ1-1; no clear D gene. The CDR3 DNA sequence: TGTGCCAGCAGTGATTTGACAACTAGATATAAGGCTTTCTTT. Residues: CASSDLTTRYKAFF.